The 16 T cell receptor beta chains reported below all come from one sample, sequenced in a study of T cells in Graves' hyperthyroidism and ophthalmopathy. Template material for amplifying TCR beta CDR3 regions consisted of RNA transcripts. In the first-round RT-PCR of the TCR CDR3, the HTBI primer set was used. MiXCR was run by TCRdb on the multiplex PCR reads, yielding one entry per CDR3 protein. The data show 350,000 or so distinct CDR3 sequences, around 20% seen once. Sequencing was performed on blood. The receptors shown here come from a woman in her fifties or sixties with Graves' hyperthyroidism.

This clonotype was recorded at least ten times. This chain connects TRBV7-2 to TRBJ2-3; no firm D call. V was trimmed by 4 bases and J by 4 bases, leaving 9 bases between them. This CDR3 is built from 13 residues. Germline CDR1 reads SGHTA; CDR2 reads FQGNSA. DNA of the CDR3: TGTGCCAGCAGCTACGGGTTCGCAGATACGCAGTATTTT. This sequence encodes CASSYGFADTQYF.

This clonotype was recorded at least ten times. This sequence joins TRBV6-2 or TRBV6-3 and TRBJ2-7; 10 nucleotides match TRBD2. CDR1 and CDR2 (germline): MNHEY, SVGEGT. Losses at the gene ends were 5 bases for V and 3 bases for J; bases not matched to a gene: 10. There are 16 residues in the CDR3. For the CDR3, the DNA is TGTGCCAGCAGTCTAGCGGGAGCGATCACTAACTACGAGCAGTACTTC. It encodes CASSLAGAITNYEQYF.

In its sample, this clonotype was seen many times. The V gene is TRBV20-1, the J gene TRBJ2-1, with D possibly matching TRBD2 (5 bases). The CDR3 extends over 11 amino acids. V was pared by 8 bases and J by 5 bases, with 10 bases between. The germline gives CDR1 DFQATT, CDR2 SNEGSKA (reference sequence). The CDR3 nucleotides read TGCAGTTGGGCGAGGGACAATGAGCAGTTCTTC. This gives the protein CSWARDNEQFF.

V usage is TRBV3-1 and J usage is TRBJ1-1; 7 bases match TRBD1. Germline V lookup: CDR1 LGHDT, CDR2 YNNKEL (reference sequence). After removal of 1 base from V and 3 bases from J, the junction contained 5 bases not matched to a gene. This CDR3 comprises 15 residues. The CDR3 region is CASSQVDRAYTEAFF. Here the CDR3 DNA reads TGTGCCAGCAGCCAAGTCGACAGGGCCTACACTGAAGCTTTCTTT.

This clonotype came up many times. This chain links TRBV18 with TRBJ1-1; D unclear. The CDR3 runs to 15 residues. From germline, CDR1 is KGHSH and CDR2 LQKENI. The ends were cut back, 3 bases at V and 1 base at J, with 12 bases in the middle. The CDR3 DNA reads as TGTGCCAGCTCACCCATGTCCGCCGGGAACACTGAAGCTTTCTTT. Its protein is CASSPMSAGNTEAFF.

This clonotype was recorded many times. The V and J genes are TRBV5-1 and TRBJ2-1; 9 bases map to TRBD2. Germline V gene sequence: CDR1 SGHRS, CDR2 YFSETQ. This CDR3 has 15 residues. With V trimmed by 1 base and J by 6 bases, 5 bases remained unmatched. The CDR3 DNA sequence: TGCGCCAGCAGCTTGAGCGGGAGGTTTACCAATGAGCAGTTCTTC. Its translation: CASSLSGRFTNEQFF.

This clonotype was detected a few times. CDR3 amino acids: CSARDPSGSLNEQFF. The CDR3 bases are TGCAGTGCTAGAGACCCTAGCGGGAGCCTTAATGAGCAGTTCTTC. The chain uses TRBV20-1 and TRBJ2-1; TRBD2 aligns across 10 bases. V was pared by 0 bases and J by 7 bases, with 6 bases of the junction left unmatched. The germline V gene encodes CDR1 DFQATT and CDR2 SNEGSKA (reference sequence). CDR3 size: 15 residues.

This clonotype was recorded at least ten times. This CDR3 is CASSETGRLINEQYF. In DNA, the CDR3 is TGTGCCAGCTCAGAGACAGGCCGTTTAATAAACGAGCAGTACTTC. J is TRBJ2-7 and V is TRBV18, with D tentatively TRBD1 (6 bases). With 5 bases removed from V and 5 bases from J, the gap between germline ends came to 19 bases. The germline V gene encodes CDR1 KGHSH and CDR2 LQKENI. The CDR3 contains 15 residues.

This clonotype has at least ten counts. CDR3 sequence: CASSTNSGGFGTDTQYF. In DNA form, the CDR3 reads TGTGCCAGCAGTACCAATAGCGGGGGGTTCGGCACAGATACGCAGTATTTT. This sequence joins TRBV28 and TRBJ2-3, with 10 bases lining up with TRBD2. Trimming at V came to 5 bases and at J to 1 base, leaving 9 bases not matched to a gene. This CDR3 is 17 amino acids long. Per the germline V gene, CDR1 is MDHEN and CDR2 is SYDVKM.

This clonotype was found many times. The chain uses TRBV7-9 and TRBJ2-1; 7 bases align to TRBD2. The CDR3 is 18 residues long. Germline loops: CDR1 SEHNR, CDR2 FQNEAQ (reference sequence). The junction had 11 bases not matched to a gene; V was cut back by 1 base and J by 2 bases. CDR3 residues: CASSLDHGGRSTYNEQFF. The CDR3 nucleotides are TGTGCCAGCAGCTTAGATCACGGCGGGAGATCCACCTACAATGAGCAGTTCTTC. Full variable domain (missing parts from reference TRBV7-9 and TRBJ2-1): DTGVSQNPRHKITKRGQNVTFRCDPISEHNRLYWYRQTLGQGPEFLTYFQNEAQLEKSRLLSDRFSAERPKGSFSTLEIQRTEQGDSAMYLCASSLDHGGRSTYNEQFFGPGTRLTVL.

This clonotype has at least ten counts. The chain links TRBV28 to TRBJ1-2; 8 positions agree with TRBD1. Germline CDR1 and CDR2: MDHEN and SYDVKM. Losses at the gene ends were 6 bases for V and 9 bases for J; bases not matched to a gene: 9. This CDR3 has 13 residues. CDR3 residues: CASRNPTGGRYTF. In DNA, the CDR3 is TGTGCCAGCAGAAACCCTACAGGGGGTCGCTACACCTTC.

This clonotype was seen repeatedly, ten times or more. CDR3 protein: CASSPDRDNEQFF. As DNA, the CDR3 is TGTGCCAGCAGCCCCGACAGGGACAATGAGCAGTTCTTC. The V call is TRBV11-3, the J call TRBJ2-1; TRBD1 agrees at 7 bases. Losses at the gene ends were 5 bases for V and 5 bases for J; bases not matched to a gene: 3. The CDR3 contains 13 residues. Germline CDR1 reads SGHNT; CDR2 reads YENEEA.

This chain links TRBV7-8 with TRBJ2-5; perhaps D is TRBD1 or TRBD2 (5 bases each). CDR1 and CDR2 (germline): SGHVS, FQNEAQ. V was clipped by 5 bases and J by 3 bases, with 10 bases between them. CDR3 length equals 13 residues. CDR3 protein: CASSHGTEETQYF. CDR3 sequence (DNA): TGTGCCAGCAGCCATGGGACGGAAGAGACCCAGTACTTC.

This clonotype was seen many times. The V call is TRBV20-1, the J call TRBJ1-1; D remains unclear. In germline, CDR1 is DFQATT, CDR2 SNEGSKA (reference sequence). V lost 2 bases and J lost 1, with 2 bases in between. CDR3 size: 11 residues. CDR3 sequence (DNA): TGCAGTGCTAGAAGGAACACTGAAGCTTTCTTT. Translated, it gives CSARRNTEAFF.

This clonotype was seen at least ten times. The rearrangement links TRBV6-1 to TRBJ1-1; weak D call: TRBD1 (5 bases). The V gene lost 5 bases and the J gene lost 7 bases, with 11 bases spanning the gap. Germline V gives CDR1 MNHNS, CDR2 SASEGT. This CDR3 region has 12 residues. The CDR3 here is CASSRPRGEAFF. CDR3 nucleotide sequence: TGTGCCAGCAGTCGGCCGAGGGGTGAAGCTTTCTTT.

This clonotype has at least ten counts. The chain is built from TRBV6-2 or TRBV6-3 and TRBJ1-1; D uncertain. Looked up from germline, CDR1 is MNHEY and CDR2 is SVGEGT. The CDR3 consists of 14 residues. The ends were cut back, 5 bases at V and 11 bases at J, with 21 bases in the middle. The CDR3 DNA reads TGTGCCAGCAGTCCCCCCTCGACGCGGGTGAGGGCTTTCTTT. Protein sequence: CASSPPSTRVRAFF.